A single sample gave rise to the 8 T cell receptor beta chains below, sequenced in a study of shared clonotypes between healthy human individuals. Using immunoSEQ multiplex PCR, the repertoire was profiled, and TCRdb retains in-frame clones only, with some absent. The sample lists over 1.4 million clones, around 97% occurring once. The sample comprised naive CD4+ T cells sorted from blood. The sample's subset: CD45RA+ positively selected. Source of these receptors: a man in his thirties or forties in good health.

The CDR3 loop reads CATSREWGASTGELFF. CDR3 in DNA: TGTGCCACCAGCAGAGAGTGGGGGGCGTCCACCGGGGAGCTGTTTTTT. The chain joins TRBV15 to TRBJ2-2; D is tentatively TRBD1 or TRBD2 (6 bases each). Trimming shortened V by 0 bases and J by 4 bases, and 12 bases separated the two germline ends. From germline, CDR1 is LNHNV and CDR2 YYDKDF (reference sequence). This CDR3 region has 16 residues. Supplemented by reference TRBV15 and TRBJ2-2, the full variable domain reads DAMVIQNPRYQVTQFGKPVTLSCSQTLNHNVMYWYQQKSSQAPKLLFHYYDKDFNNEADTPDNFQSRRPNTSFCFLDIRSPGLGDTAMYLCATSREWGASTGELFFGEGSRLTVL.

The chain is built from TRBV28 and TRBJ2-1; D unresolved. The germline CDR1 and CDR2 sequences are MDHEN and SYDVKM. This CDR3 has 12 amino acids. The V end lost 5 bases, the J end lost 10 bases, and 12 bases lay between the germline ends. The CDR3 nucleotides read TGTGCCAGCAGTCTACCAAGGTCGGAGCAGTTCTTC. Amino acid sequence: CASSLPRSEQFF.

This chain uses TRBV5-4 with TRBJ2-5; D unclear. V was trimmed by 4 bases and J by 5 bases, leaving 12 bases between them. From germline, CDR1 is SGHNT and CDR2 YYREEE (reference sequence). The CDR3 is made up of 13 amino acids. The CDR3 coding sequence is TGTGCCAGCAGCCCGTCCCTCGGGGAGACCCAGTACTTC. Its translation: CASSPSLGETQYF. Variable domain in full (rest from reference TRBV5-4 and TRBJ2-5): ETGVTQSPTHLIKTRGQQVTLRCSSQSGHNTVSWYQQALGQGPQFIFQYYREEENGRGNFPPRFSGLQFPNYSSELNVNALELDDSALYLCASSPSLGETQYFGPGTRLLVL.

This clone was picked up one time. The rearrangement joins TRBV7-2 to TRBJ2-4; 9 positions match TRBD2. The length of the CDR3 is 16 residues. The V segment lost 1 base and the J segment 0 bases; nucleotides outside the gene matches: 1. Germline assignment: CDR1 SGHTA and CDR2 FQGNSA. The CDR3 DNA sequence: TGTGCCAGCAGCTTAGAACTAGCGGGAGCCAAAAACATTCAGTACTTC. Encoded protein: CASSLELAGAKNIQYF.

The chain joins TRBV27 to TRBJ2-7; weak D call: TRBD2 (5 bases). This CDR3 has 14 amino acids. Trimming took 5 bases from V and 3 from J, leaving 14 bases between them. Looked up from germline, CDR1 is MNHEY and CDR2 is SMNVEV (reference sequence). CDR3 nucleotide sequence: TGTGCCAGCAGTCCCCGGACGGGAAACTACGAGCAGTACTTC. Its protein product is CASSPRTGNYEQYF.

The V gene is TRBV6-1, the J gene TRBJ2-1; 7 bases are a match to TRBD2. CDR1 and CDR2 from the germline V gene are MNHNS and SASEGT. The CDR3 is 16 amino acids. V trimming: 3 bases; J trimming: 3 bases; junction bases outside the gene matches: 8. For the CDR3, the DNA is TGTGCCAGCAGTGAGGTGGGAGCGGGGTTCTACAATGAGCAGTTCTTC. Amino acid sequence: CASSEVGAGFYNEQFF.

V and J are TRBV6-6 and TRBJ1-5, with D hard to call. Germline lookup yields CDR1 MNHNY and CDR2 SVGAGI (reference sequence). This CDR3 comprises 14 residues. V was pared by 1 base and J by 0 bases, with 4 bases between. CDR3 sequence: CASSYLLSNQPQHF. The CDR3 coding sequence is TGTGCCAGCAGTTACTTACTTAGCAATCAGCCCCAGCATTTT.

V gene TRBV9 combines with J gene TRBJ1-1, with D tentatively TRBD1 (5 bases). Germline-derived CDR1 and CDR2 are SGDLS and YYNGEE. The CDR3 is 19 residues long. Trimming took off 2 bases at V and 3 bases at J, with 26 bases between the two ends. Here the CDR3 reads CASSVLSPTGTALHTEAFF. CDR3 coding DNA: TGTGCCAGCAGCGTGCTGTCCCCGACGGGGACGGCTTTGCACACTGAAGCTTTCTTT.